This TCR beta chain was obtained from a study of blood T cell repertoires in COVID-19. Study-level background: Both acute and convalescent COVID-19 samples were obtained from the United States, Italy and Spain. Sample material is recorded as cDNA or gDNA derived from T cells, B-cell-depleted T cells, or PBMCs.

Grouping used clinical history reported by participants in a survey and questionnaire. Source study methods: Nucleated cell number was recorded as an estimate derived from reference gene primer amplification. Clones were sequenced by immunoSEQ multiplex PCR, and TCRdb holds only the in-frame ones, with some missing. Clonal size and the V and J genes are those of that table, whereas D and trimming came from the DNA. Of a few hundred thousand clones listed, roughly four fifths were seen once; the top ten hold roughly 1.3%. V gave up 4 bases and J gave up 2 bases, with 8 bases separating them. The CDR3 covers 13 residues. The germline gives CDR1 SEHNR, CDR2 FQNEAQ (reference sequence).

V usage is TRBV7-9 and J usage is TRBJ1-1; possibly TRBD1 for D (5 bases). Sequencing input: PBMCs or T cells enriched from blood (not recorded which). This sequence originates from a woman aged 40 to 50 with acute COVID-19. CDR3 residues: CASSWGLNTEAFF. The CDR3 nucleotides are TGTGCCAGCAGCTGGGGACTAAACACTGAAGCTTTCTTT.